Following are 25 T cell receptor beta chains from one sample sequenced in a study of T cells after yellow fever vaccination. TCRdb re-called the 5' RACE reads through MiXCR, storing one row per CDR3 protein. The repertoire consists of roughly 150,000 distinct CDR3 sequences, with more than 6% occurring once and the leading ten covering 0.73%. This specimen consisted of CD4+ T cells sorted from PBMCs, obtained 5 days after the yellow fever booster vaccination. The receptors originated from a man aged 30 to 45 who received the YFV17D yellow fever vaccine.

This clonotype was picked up many times. The chain is built from TRBV7-2 and TRBJ2-1; 16 nucleotides agree with TRBD2. V was pared by 5 bases and J by 12 bases, with 7 bases of the junction left unmatched. Germline CDR1 SGHTA, CDR2 FQGNSA. This CDR3 contains 15 residues. The CDR3 sequence: CASSVEGLAGGLQFF. CDR3 DNA: TGTGCCAGCAGCGTAGAGGGACTAGCGGGAGGGTTGCAGTTCTTC.

This clonotype was seen many times. The chain employs TRBV6-5 and TRBJ2-2, with D perhaps matching TRBD1 or TRBD2 (6 bases each). The CDR3 totals 18 residues. V lost 2 bases, J lost 6 bases, and 22 bases lay in between. Germline values: CDR1 MNHEY, CDR2 SVGAGI. This CDR3 is CASSYLPSGAPRAGELFF. In DNA, the CDR3 is TGTGCCAGCAGTTACCTCCCCTCGGGGGCCCCTAGGGCCGGGGAGCTGTTTTTT.

This sequence joins TRBV12-5 and TRBJ2-7, with 7 bases identical to TRBD1. The CDR3 contains 15 residues. The germline V gene has CDR1 LGHNT and CDR2 FRNRAP. V shed 0 bases and J 5 bases; nucleotides not matched to a gene: 7. The CDR3 DNA reads as TGTGCTAGTGGTTTGGTACAGGGGCAGGGCGACGAGCAGTACTTC. Translated: CASGLVQGQGDEQYF.

There are many counts of this clonotype. The rearrangement joins TRBV24-1 to TRBJ2-1; 11 positions agree with TRBD2. Unmatched junction bases numbered 6, after V lost 4 bases and J lost 5 bases. The CDR3 spans 16 residues. CDR1 KGHDR and CDR2 SFDVKD come from the germline V gene. In DNA form, the CDR3 reads TGTGCCACCAGTGACTCCGGGACTAGCGGTCACAATGAGCAGTTCTTC. Encoded protein: CATSDSGTSGHNEQFF.

This clonotype was counted at least ten times. The V and J genes are TRBV20-1 and TRBJ2-5; D gene ambiguous. This CDR3 is 11 amino acids long. Per the germline V gene, CDR1 is DFQATT and CDR2 is SNEGSKA (reference sequence). With 0 bases removed from V and 4 bases from J, the gap between germline ends came to 3 bases. The CDR3 nucleotides read TGCAGTGCTAGAGATGTAGAGACCCAGTACTTC. It is translated as CSARDVETQYF.

This chain connects TRBV7-2 to TRBJ1-2; D unclear. Trimming removed 5 bases from V and 6 bases from J, with 13 bases in between. This CDR3 is built from 13 residues. Germline V gene data show CDR1 as SGHTA and CDR2 as FQGNSA. CDR3 protein: CASSPVNSDGYTF. CDR3 in DNA: TGTGCCAGCAGCCCCGTAAACTCCGATGGCTACACCTTC.

For this clonotype: A read error may be the cause here, since a much bigger clone is one base away. This rearrangement joins TRBV24-1 to TRBJ2-1; 8 nucleotides align to TRBD2. The CDR3 has 17 residues. Germline loops: CDR1 KGHDR, CDR2 SFDVKD. The DNA for the CDR3 is TGTGCCATCAGTGATGTCCCCAGCGGGAGCTCCTACAATGAGCAGTTCTTC. This translates into CAISDVPSGSSYNEQFF.

In this sample, this clonotype turned up many times. The chain couples TRBV25-1 to TRBJ2-7, with D perhaps matching TRBD1 or TRBD2 (6 bases each). V was cut by 1 base and J by 6 bases, with 13 bases left in between. The CDR3 is 14 residues long. Germline V gene sequence: CDR1 MGHDK, CDR2 SYGVNS. The CDR3 region is CASSEWGALGEQYF. The CDR3 DNA sequence: TGTGCCAGCAGTGAATGGGGGGCATTAGGCGAGCAGTACTTC.

This clonotype was found many times. The chain uses TRBV11-2 and TRBJ2-1, with a possible D match to TRBD2 (6 bases). CDR1 is SGHAT and CDR2 is FQNNGV in the germline V gene. This CDR3 has 15 residues. The ends were cut back, 6 bases at V and 1 base at J, with 13 bases in the middle. The CDR3 sequence is CASSFDGRSYNEQFF. The DNA for the CDR3 is TGTGCCAGCAGTTTCGACGGGAGATCCTACAATGAGCAGTTCTTC.

This clonotype was observed many times. The chain uses TRBV5-1 and TRBJ2-5; no firm D call. The V gene lost 1 base and the J gene lost 1 base, with 5 bases spanning the gap. CDR3 length: 13 residues. Germline CDR1 is SGHRS and CDR2 is YFSETQ. CDR3 nucleotides: TGCGCCAGCAGCTTGATACCCCAAGAGACCCAGTACTTC. It yields the protein CASSLIPQETQYF. The variable domain in full, with the rest retrieved from reference TRBV5-1 and TRBJ2-5, is KAGVTQTPRYLIKTRGQQVTLSCSPISGHRSVSWYQQTPGQGLQFLFEYFSETQRNKGNFPGRFSGRQFSNSRSEMNVSTLELGDSALYLCASSLIPQETQYFGPGTRLLVL.

Many counts were recorded for this clonotype. This rearrangement joins TRBV5-1 to TRBJ2-6; D is uncertain. There are 17 residues in the CDR3. V was pared by 4 bases and J by 0 bases, with 14 bases between. CDR1 and CDR2 (germline): SGHRS, YFSETQ. This CDR3 reads CASSPLDVTSGANVLTF. In DNA, the CDR3 is TGCGCCAGCAGCCCCCTGGACGTGACCTCTGGGGCCAACGTCCTGACTTTC.

This clonotype was picked up many times. The rearrangement uses TRBV5-6 and TRBJ2-7, with 13 bases that match TRBD2. V was clipped by 4 bases and J by 7 bases; unmatched bases: 8. This CDR3 has 15 amino acids. Germline values: CDR1 SGHDT, CDR2 YYEEEE. The CDR3 reads CASSRRLAGGGEQYF. Written as DNA, the CDR3 is TGTGCCAGCAGCCGGAGACTAGCGGGAGGCGGGGAGCAGTACTTC.

The V and J genes are TRBV5-4 and TRBJ2-6; TRBD1 agrees at 9 bases. This CDR3 spans 18 amino acids. Germline V lookup: CDR1 SGHNT, CDR2 YYREEE (reference sequence). V lost 4 bases to trimming and J lost 0 bases; unmatched junction nucleotides: 8. In DNA form, the CDR3 reads TGTGCCAGCAGCGGAACAGGGGGCCCTAACTCTGGGGCCAACGTCCTGACTTTC. It codes for CASSGTGGPNSGANVLTF.

Ten or more counts support this clonotype. The V gene is TRBV7-2, the J gene TRBJ2-1; 10 bases line up with TRBD2. The CDR3 is made up of 15 amino acids. Germline CDR1 reads SGHTA; CDR2 reads FQGNSA. J gave up 4 bases and V 5 bases, and 5 bases lay outside the gene matches. As DNA, the CDR3 is TGTGCCAGCAGCATACTAGCGGGATCTTACAATGAGCAGTTCTTC. Protein product: CASSILAGSYNEQFF.

This clonotype was counted many times. The CDR3: CASSPGYVEQFF. The CDR3 DNA reads TGTGCCAGCAGCCCCGGTTATGTTGAGCAGTTCTTC. The chain combines TRBV27 with TRBJ2-1; D is unclear. Germline values: CDR1 MNHEY, CDR2 SMNVEV (reference sequence). V was trimmed by 6 bases and J by 9 bases, leaving 12 bases between them. The CDR3 totals 12 residues.

This clonotype was recorded many times. The chain employs TRBV29-1 and TRBJ1-2; a possible D gene is TRBD1 (5 bases). CDR1 is SQVTM and CDR2 is ANQGSEA in the germline V gene. The CDR3 runs to 14 residues. V was clipped by 3 bases and J by 2 bases, with 13 bases between them. This CDR3 is CSVDGGRENYGYTF. Written as DNA, the CDR3 is TGCAGCGTTGACGGGGGTCGGGAAAACTATGGCTACACCTTC. Full variable domain (missing parts from reference TRBV29-1 and TRBJ1-2): SAVISQKPSRDICQRGTSLTIQCQVDSQVTMMFWYRQQPGQSLTLIATANQGSEATYESGFVIDKFPISRPNLTFSTLTVSNMSPEDSSIYLCSVDGGRENYGYTFGSGTRLTVV.

In its sample, this clonotype was seen many times. The chain recombines TRBV20-1 with TRBJ2-1; weak D call: TRBD1 (5 bases). The CDR3 spans 16 residues. The ends were cut back, 6 bases at V and 1 base at J, with 19 bases in the middle. Germline-derived CDR1 and CDR2 are DFQATT and SNEGSKA (reference sequence). CDR3 region: CSALRGVPDSYNEQFF. The CDR3 DNA sequence: TGCAGTGCGTTAAGGGGTGTCCCTGATTCCTACAATGAGCAGTTCTTC.

Many counts were recorded for this clonotype. Written as DNA, the CDR3 is TGCAGCGTTGGAGGGACAGAGGGGACCAACACTGAAGCTTTCTTT. Amino acid sequence: CSVGGTEGTNTEAFF. This chain links TRBV29-1 with TRBJ1-1; 7 bases agree with TRBD1. Losses at the gene ends were 4 bases for V and 2 bases for J; bases not matched to a gene: 10. The length of the CDR3 is 15 residues. Germline loops: CDR1 SQVTM, CDR2 ANQGSEA.

This clonotype was detected many times. The V call is TRBV5-6, the J call TRBJ2-5; possibly TRBD2 for D (6 bases). V lost 0 bases, J lost 2 bases, and 8 bases lay in between. The CDR3 covers 14 residues. Germline-derived CDR1 and CDR2 are SGHDT and YYEEEE. The CDR3 DNA sequence: TGTGCCAGCAGCTTGGGACTAGGTCAAGAGACCCAGTACTTC. It yields the protein CASSLGLGQETQYF.

This clonotype showed up many times. This chain joins TRBV7-8 and TRBJ2-1, with D perhaps being TRBD1 or TRBD2 (6 bases each). The ends were cut back, 11 bases at V and 7 bases at J, with 15 bases in the middle. The CDR3 covers 12 residues. CDR1 SGHVS and CDR2 FQNEAQ come from the germline V gene. The chain's CDR3 is CASGGGRNEQFF. Here the CDR3 DNA reads TGTGCCTCCGGGGGCGGGCGAAATGAGCAGTTCTTC.

At least ten counts were recorded for this clonotype. The chain links TRBV5-5 to TRBJ2-6; D unclear. Germline V gene data show CDR1 as SGHKS and CDR2 as YYEKEE (reference sequence). V was shortened by 3 bases and J by 6 bases, with 16 bases between the two germline ends. The CDR3 length is 16 residues. CDR3: CASSSLTFLKANVLTF. DNA for the CDR3: TGTGCCAGCAGCTCCCTCACCTTTCTGAAGGCCAACGTCCTGACTTTC.

This clonotype occurred many times. The rearrangement joins TRBV9 to TRBJ2-2; possible D gene TRBD2, 6 bases. The germline V and J ends were trimmed by 4 bases and 5 bases, with 12 bases remaining between them. The germline CDR1 and CDR2 sequences are SGDLS and YYNGEE. The CDR3 is 14 residues long. The CDR3 coding sequence is TGTGCCAGCAGCCCAAGGAGGGGAACCGGGGAGCTGTTTTTT. This gives the protein CASSPRRGTGELFF.

This clonotype was counted ten times or more. The chain is built from TRBV20-1 and TRBJ2-1; the D gene could be TRBD1 or TRBD2 (5 bases each). There are 14 residues in the CDR3. Germline assignment: CDR1 DFQATT and CDR2 SNEGSKA (reference sequence). V shed 0 bases and J shed 8 bases, with 14 bases lying between them. The CDR3 nucleotides are TGCAGTGCTAGAGAGGGACCTGCCTGGGATGAGCAGTTCTTC. Amino acids: CSAREGPAWDEQFF.

This clonotype was detected many times. The chain uses TRBV21-1 and TRBJ2-7; the table's D call, TRBD1, was not checked against the DNA. TRBV21-1 is labeled a pseudogene. The CDR3 runs 12 residues. The DNA of the CDR3 is TGTGCCAGCAGCAAAGATTGTCCCGAGCAGTACTTC. Translating gives CASSKDCPEQYF.

This clonotype appeared many times. This chain links TRBV7-9 with TRBJ1-2; TRBD1 matches 10 bases. This CDR3 has 16 amino acids. The V segment lost 3 bases and the J segment 4 bases; nucleotides outside the gene matches: 8. CDR1 is SEHNR, CDR2 FQNEAQ, per germline (reference sequence). CDR3: CASSFSGQGTGYGYTF. Here the CDR3 DNA reads TGTGCCAGCAGCTTCTCGGGACAGGGGACGGGCTATGGCTACACCTTC. Using reference TRBV7-9 and TRBJ1-2 for the parts outside the CDR3, the full variable domain is DTGVSQNPRHKITKRGQNVTFRCDPISEHNRLYWYRQTLGQGPEFLTYFQNEAQLEKSRLLSDRFSAERPKGSFSTLEIQRTEQGDSAMYLCASSFSGQGTGYGYTFGSGTRLTVV.